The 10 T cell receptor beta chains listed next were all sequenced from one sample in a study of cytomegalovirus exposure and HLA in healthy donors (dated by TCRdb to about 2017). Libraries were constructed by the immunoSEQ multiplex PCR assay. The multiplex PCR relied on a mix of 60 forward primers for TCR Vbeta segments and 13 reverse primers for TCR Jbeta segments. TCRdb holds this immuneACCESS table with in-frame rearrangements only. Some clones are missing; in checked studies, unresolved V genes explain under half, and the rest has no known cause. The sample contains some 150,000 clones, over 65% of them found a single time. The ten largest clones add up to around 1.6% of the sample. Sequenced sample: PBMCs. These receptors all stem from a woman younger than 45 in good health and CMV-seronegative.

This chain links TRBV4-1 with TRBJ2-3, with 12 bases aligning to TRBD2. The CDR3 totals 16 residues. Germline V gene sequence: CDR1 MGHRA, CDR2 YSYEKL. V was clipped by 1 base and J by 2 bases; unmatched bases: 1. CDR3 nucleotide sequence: TGCGCCAGCAGCCAAGGGACTAGCGGGGCCACAGATACGCAGTATTTT. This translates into CASSQGTSGATDTQYF.

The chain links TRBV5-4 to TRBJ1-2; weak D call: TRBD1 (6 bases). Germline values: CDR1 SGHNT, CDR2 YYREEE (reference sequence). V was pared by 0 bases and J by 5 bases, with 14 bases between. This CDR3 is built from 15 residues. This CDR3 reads CASSLGKGGSYGYTF. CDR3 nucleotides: TGTGCCAGCAGCTTGGGTAAAGGGGGTTCATATGGCTACACCTTC.

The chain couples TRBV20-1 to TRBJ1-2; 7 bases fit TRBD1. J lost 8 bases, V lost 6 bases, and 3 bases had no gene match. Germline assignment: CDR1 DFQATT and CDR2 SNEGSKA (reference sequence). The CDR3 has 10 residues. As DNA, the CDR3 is TGCAGTGCCAGGGGGGAGGGCTACACCTTC. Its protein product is CSARGEGYTF.

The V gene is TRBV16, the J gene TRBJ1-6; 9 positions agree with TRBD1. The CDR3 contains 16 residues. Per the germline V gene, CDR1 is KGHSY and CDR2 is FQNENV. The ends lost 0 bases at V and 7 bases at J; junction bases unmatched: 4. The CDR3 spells CASSQSGTGNNSPLHF. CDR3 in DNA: TGTGCCAGCAGCCAATCGGGGACAGGGAACAATTCACCCCTCCACTTT.

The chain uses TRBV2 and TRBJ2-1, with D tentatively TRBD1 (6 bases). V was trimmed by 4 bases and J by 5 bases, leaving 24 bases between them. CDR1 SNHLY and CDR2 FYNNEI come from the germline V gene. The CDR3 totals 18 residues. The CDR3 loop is CASSGTEVTTNIHNEQFF. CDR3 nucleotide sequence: TGTGCCAGCAGTGGGACAGAAGTAACAACCAATATCCACAATGAGCAGTTCTTC. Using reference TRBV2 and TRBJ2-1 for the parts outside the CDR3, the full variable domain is EPEVTQTPSHQVTQMGQEVILRCVPISNHLYFYWYRQILGQKVEFLVSFYNNEISEKSEIFDDQFSVERPDGSNFTLKIRSTKLEDSAMYFCASSGTEVTTNIHNEQFFGPGTRLTVL.

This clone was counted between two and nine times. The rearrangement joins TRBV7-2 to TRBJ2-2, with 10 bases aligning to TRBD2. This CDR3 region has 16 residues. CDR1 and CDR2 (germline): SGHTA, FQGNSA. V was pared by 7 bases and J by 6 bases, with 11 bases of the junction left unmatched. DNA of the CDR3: TGTGCCAGCACCACCGGACTAGCGGAGGATCCCGGGGAGCTGTTTTTT. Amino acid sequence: CASTTGLAEDPGELFF.

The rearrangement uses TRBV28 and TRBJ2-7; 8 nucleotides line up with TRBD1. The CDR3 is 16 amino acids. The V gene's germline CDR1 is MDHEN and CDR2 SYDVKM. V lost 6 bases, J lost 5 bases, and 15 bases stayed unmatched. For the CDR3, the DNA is TGTGCCAGCAGCCCCTTTGGACAGGGTTTCGTCGACGAGCAGTACTTC. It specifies CASSPFGQGFVDEQYF.

The DNA of the CDR3 is TGCGCCAGCAGCCCTCGGGGAGGGGAAGCTTTCTTT. As protein: CASSPRGGEAFF. This chain links TRBV5-1 with TRBJ1-1; D is uncertain. The ends were cut back, 4 bases at V and 8 bases at J, with 12 bases in the middle. This CDR3 region has 12 residues. The V gene's germline CDR1 is SGHRS and CDR2 YFSETQ.

The CDR3 loop is CASSFHLWDRNTGELFF. CDR3 in DNA: TGTGCCAGCAGCTTCCACCTCTGGGACAGGAACACCGGGGAGCTGTTTTTT. The rearrangement uses TRBV28 and TRBJ2-2, with 7 positions matching TRBD1. V was clipped by 6 bases and J by 1 base; unmatched bases: 11. From germline, CDR1 is MDHEN and CDR2 SYDVKM. The CDR3 has 17 residues.

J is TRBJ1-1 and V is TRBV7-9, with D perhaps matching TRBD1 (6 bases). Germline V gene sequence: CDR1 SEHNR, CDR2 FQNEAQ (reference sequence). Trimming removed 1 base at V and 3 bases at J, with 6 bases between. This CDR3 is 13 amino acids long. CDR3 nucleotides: TGTGCCAGCAGCTTAGAGGGGGACACTGAAGCTTTCTTT. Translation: CASSLEGDTEAFF. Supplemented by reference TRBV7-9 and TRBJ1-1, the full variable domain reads DTGVSQNPRHKITKRGQNVTFRCDPISEHNRLYWYRQTLGQGPEFLTYFQNEAQLEKSRLLSDRFSAERPKGSFSTLEIQRTEQGDSAMYLCASSLEGDTEAFFGQGTRLTVV.